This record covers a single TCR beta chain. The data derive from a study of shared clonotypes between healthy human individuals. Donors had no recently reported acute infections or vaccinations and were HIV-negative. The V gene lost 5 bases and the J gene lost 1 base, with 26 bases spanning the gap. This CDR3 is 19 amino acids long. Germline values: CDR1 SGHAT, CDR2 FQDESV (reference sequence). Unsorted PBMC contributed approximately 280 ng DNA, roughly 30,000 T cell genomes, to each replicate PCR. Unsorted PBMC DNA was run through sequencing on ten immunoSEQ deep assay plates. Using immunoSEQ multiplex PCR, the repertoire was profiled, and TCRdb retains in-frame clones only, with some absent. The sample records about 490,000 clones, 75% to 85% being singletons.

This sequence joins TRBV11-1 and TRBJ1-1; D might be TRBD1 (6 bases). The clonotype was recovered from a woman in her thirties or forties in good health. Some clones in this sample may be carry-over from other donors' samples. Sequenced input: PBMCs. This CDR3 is CASSHLVVGTGRGNTEAFF. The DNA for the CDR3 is TGTGCCAGCAGCCATCTTGTGGTCGGTACAGGCAGGGGGAACACTGAAGCTTTCTTT.